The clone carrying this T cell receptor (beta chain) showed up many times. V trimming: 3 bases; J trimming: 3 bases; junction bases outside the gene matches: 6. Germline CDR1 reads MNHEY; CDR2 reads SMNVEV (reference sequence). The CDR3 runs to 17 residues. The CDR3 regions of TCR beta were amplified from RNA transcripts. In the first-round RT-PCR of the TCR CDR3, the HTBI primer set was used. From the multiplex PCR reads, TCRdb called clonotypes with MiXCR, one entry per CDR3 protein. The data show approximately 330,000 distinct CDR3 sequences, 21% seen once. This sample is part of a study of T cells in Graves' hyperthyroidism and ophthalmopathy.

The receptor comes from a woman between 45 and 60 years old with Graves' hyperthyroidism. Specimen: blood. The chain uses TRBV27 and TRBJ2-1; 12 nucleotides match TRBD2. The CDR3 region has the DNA TGTGCCAGCAGTTTCTCTAGCGGGGGGGCTAACTACAATGAGCAGTTCTTC. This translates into CASSFSSGGANYNEQFF.